The rows below give T cell receptor beta chains drawn from one sample of a study of Ad26.COV2.S vaccination and SARS-CoV-2 variants. The repertoire was sequenced with immunoSEQ multiplex PCR; TCRdb's copy has only in-frame clones and lacks some. This table holds 350,000 to 500,000 clones, roughly 90% found once. The material was peripheral blood, obtained in a trial of Ad26.COV2.S vaccine versus placebo. The receptors were sampled from a person aged 18-65 years who received the Ad26.COV2.S COVID-19 vaccine or a placebo. CDR3s include the opening cysteine and the closing phenylalanine or tryptophan. A D gene is named only where the DNA matches it firmly. Clone size is not always given. Where it is, it says once, few, many or a class for expanded clones.

>-|-|TRBJ1-4|TRBV12-3/TRBV12-4
CASRGYEKLFF
TGTGCCAGCAGGGGATATGAAAAACTGTTTTTT
>-|once|TRBJ2-7|TRBV12-3/TRBV12-4
CASSLYRADEQYF
TGTGCCAGCAGTTTATACAGGGCGGACGAGCAGTACTTC
>-|-|TRBJ2-5|TRBV3-1/TRBV3-2
CASSQDILENQYF
TGTGCCAGCAGCCAAGATATATTAGAGAACCAGTACTTC
>-|once|TRBJ2-1|TRBV7-2
CASSLAGVNEQFF
TGTGCCAGCAGCTTAGCGGGAGTCAATGAGCAGTTCTTC
>-|-|TRBJ1-4|TRBV5-1
CASSFDRLTNEKLFF
TGCGCCAGCAGCTTTGACAGACTTACTAATGAAAAACTGTTTTTT
>-|-|TRBJ2-6|TRBV7-9
CASSLVGSGANVLTF
TGTGCCAGCAGCTTGGTGGGCTCTGGGGCCAACGTCCTGACTTTC
>-|-|TRBJ2-7|TRBV6-5
CASSQGNEQYF
TGTGCCAGCAGTCAGGGGAACGAGCAGTACTTC
>-|few|TRBJ1-1|TRBV6-6
CASSYRPGGEDGEAFF
TGTGCCAGCAGTTACCGCCCGGGAGGGGAAGATGGTGAAGCTTTCTTT
>TRBD1|-|TRBJ2-7|TRBV28
CASSLSGPIQGEKGEQYF
TGTGCCAGCAGTTTATCAGGCCCGATACAGGGGGAAAAAGGCGAGCAGTACTTC
>-|-|TRBJ1-1|TRBV19
CASSIVGSGTEAFF
TGTGCCAGTAGTATCGTCGGGTCAGGCACTGAAGCTTTCTTT
>TRBD1|few|TRBJ1-2|TRBV7-9
CASSQGGQGYFGYTF
TGTGCCAGCAGCCAAGGGGGACAGGGGTATTTCGGCTACACCTTC
>TRBD2|once|TRBJ2-3|TRBV5-1
CASSLGSSGITDTQYF
TGCGCCAGCAGCTTGGGGTCTAGCGGGATAACAGATACGCAGTATTTT
>TRBD1|-|TRBJ2-7|TRBV5-1
CASSLVKGQGSYEQYF
TGCGCCAGCAGCTTGGTCAAGGGACAGGGTTCCTACGAGCAGTACTTC
>-|-|TRBJ2-1|TRBV30
CAWSVDDSNEQFF
TGTGCCTGGAGTGTAGATGACAGCAATGAGCAGTTCTTC
>TRBD1|-|TRBJ1-6|TRBV30
CAWSVRGQSNSPLHF
TGTGCCTGGAGTGTACGGGGACAGAGTAATTCACCCCTCCACTTT
>TRBD1|-|TRBJ1-5|TRBV4-1
CASSPLGQVNQPQHF
TGCGCCAGCAGCCCGCTGGGACAGGTGAATCAGCCCCAGCATTTT
>-|-|TRBJ1-5|TRBV6-5
CASTGFGQPQHF
TGTGCCAGCACAGGGTTTGGTCAGCCCCAGCATTTT
>-|-|TRBJ2-4|TRBV11-3
CASSRGSENIQYF
TGTGCCAGCAGCCGAGGTTCCGAAAACATTCAGTACTTC
>-|-|TRBJ2-7|TRBV30
CAWSVGIRYEQYF
TGTGCCTGGAGCGTTGGTATACGCTACGAGCAGTACTTC
>TRBD1|-|TRBJ2-7|TRBV29-1
CSVERTGGKEQYF
TGCAGCGTTGAACGGACAGGGGGGAAAGAGCAGTACTTC
>TRBD1|-|TRBJ1-6|TRBV9
CASSSRQGDSPLHF
TGTGCCAGCAGCTCAAGACAGGGGGATTCACCCCTCCACTTT
>TRBD1|-|TRBJ2-5|TRBV30
CAWSDFSSDRAAGTQYF
TGTGCCTGGAGTGATTTTAGCTCGGACAGGGCGGCAGGGACCCAGTACTTC
>-|-|TRBJ1-5|TRBV3-1/TRBV3-2
CASSQDLKQPQHF
TGTGCCAGCAGCCAAGATTTGAAACAGCCCCAGCATTTT
>-|-|TRBJ2-7|TRBV30
CAWRGPYEQYF
TGTGCCTGGCGCGGCCCCTACGAGCAGTACTTC
>-|-|TRBJ2-2|TRBV6-5
CASSSIRLVSGELFF
TGTGCCAGCAGTTCAATTCGACTAGTATCAGGGGAGCTGTTTTTT
>-|-|TRBJ2-3|TRBV7-2
CASSSLRGGTDTQYF
TGTGCCAGCAGCTCCCTAAGGGGGGGCACAGATACGCAGTATTTT
>-|-|TRBJ1-2|TRBV7-9
CASKPMAGSSGYTF
TGTGCCAGCAAACCAATGGCTGGGAGCAGCGGCTACACCTTC
>TRBD1|-|TRBJ2-7|TRBV25-1
CASSDRGQFYEQYF
TGTGCCAGCAGTGATAGGGGGCAATTCTACGAGCAGTACTTC
>-|-|TRBJ1-6|TRBV4-3
CASSQEGGGRDNSPLHF
TGCGCCAGCAGCCAAGAAGGCGGGGGGAGGGATAATTCACCCCTCCACTTT
>-|-|TRBJ1-1|TRBV11-2
CASSPVPAGREAFF
TGTGCCAGCAGCCCCGTTCCCGCAGGGAGGGAAGCTTTCTTT
>TRBD1|-|TRBJ2-7|TRBV4-3
CASSPGTGSYEQYF
TGCGCCAGCAGCCCCGGGACAGGCTCCTACGAGCAGTACTTC
>-|few|TRBJ1-1|TRBV3-1/TRBV3-2
CASSDQGYTEAFF
TGTGCCAGCAGCGATCAGGGTTACACTGAAGCTTTCTTT
>-|-|TRBJ1-1|TRBV2
CASSSFSKGSTEAFF
TGTGCCAGCAGTTCCTTTTCCAAGGGCAGCACTGAAGCTTTCTTT
>-|-|TRBJ2-3|TRBV13
CASSLDFGTDTQYF
TGTGCCAGCAGCTTAGATTTTGGCACAGATACGCAGTATTTT
>-|-|TRBJ2-1|TRBV15
CATSRDRALQREQFF
TGTGCCACCAGCAGAGATCGAGCCCTCCAACGTGAGCAGTTCTTC
>-|-|TRBJ2-1|TRBV2
CASTIRSGNEQFF
TGTGCCAGCACCATAAGGTCTGGAAATGAGCAGTTCTTC
>TRBD1|-|TRBJ1-4|TRBV6-6
CASTPRGGSEKLFF
TGTGCCAGCACCCCCAGGGGGGGTAGTGAAAAACTGTTTTTT
>TRBD2|-|TRBJ2-7|TRBV7-2
CASSLARTSSYEQYF
TGTGCCAGCAGCTTAGCAAGGACTAGCTCCTACGAGCAGTACTTC
>-|-|TRBJ1-2|TRBV30
CAWSVQSGYGYTF
TGTGCCTGGAGTGTACAGTCAGGCTATGGCTACACCTTC
>-|-|TRBJ1-5|TRBV27
CASSLTRGQPQHF
TGTGCCAGCAGTTTAACGCGAGGCCAGCCCCAGCATTTT
>-|-|TRBJ2-3|TRBV9
CASSVATSTDTQYF
TGTGCCAGCAGCGTAGCTACTAGCACAGATACGCAGTATTTT